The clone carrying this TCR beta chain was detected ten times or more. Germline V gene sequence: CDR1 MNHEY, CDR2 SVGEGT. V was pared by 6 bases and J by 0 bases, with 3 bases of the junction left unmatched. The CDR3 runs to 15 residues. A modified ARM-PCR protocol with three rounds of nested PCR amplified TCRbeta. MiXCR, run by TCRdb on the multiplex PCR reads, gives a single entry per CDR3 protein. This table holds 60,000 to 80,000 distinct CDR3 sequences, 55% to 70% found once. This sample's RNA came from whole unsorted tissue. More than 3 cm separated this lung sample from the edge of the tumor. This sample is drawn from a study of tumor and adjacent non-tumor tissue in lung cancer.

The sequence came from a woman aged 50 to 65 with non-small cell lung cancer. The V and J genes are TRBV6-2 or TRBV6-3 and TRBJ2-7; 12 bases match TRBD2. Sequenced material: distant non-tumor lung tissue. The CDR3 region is CASSTTSGSSYEQYF. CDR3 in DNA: TGTGCCAGCAGCACGACTAGCGGGAGCTCCTACGAGCAGTACTTC.